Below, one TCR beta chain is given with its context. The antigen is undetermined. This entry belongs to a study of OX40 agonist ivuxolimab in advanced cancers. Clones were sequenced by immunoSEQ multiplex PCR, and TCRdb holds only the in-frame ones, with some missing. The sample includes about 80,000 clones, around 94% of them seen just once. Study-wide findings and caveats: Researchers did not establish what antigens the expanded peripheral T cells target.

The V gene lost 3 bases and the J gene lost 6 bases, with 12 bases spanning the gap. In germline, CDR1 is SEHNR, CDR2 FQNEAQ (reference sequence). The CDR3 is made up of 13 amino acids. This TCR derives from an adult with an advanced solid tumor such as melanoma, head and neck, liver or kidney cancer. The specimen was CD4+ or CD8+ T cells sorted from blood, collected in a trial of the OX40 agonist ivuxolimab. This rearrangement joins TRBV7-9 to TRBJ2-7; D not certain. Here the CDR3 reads CASSFLEVAEQYF. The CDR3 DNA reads TGTGCCAGCAGCTTCCTCGAGGTAGCCGAGCAGTACTTC. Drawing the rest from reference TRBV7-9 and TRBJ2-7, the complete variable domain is DTGVSQNPRHKITKRGQNVTFRCDPISEHNRLYWYRQTLGQGPEFLTYFQNEAQLEKSRLLSDRFSAERPKGSFSTLEIQRTEQGDSAMYLCASSFLEVAEQYFGPGTRLTVT.